The rows below give T cell receptor beta chains drawn from one sample of a study of blood T cell repertoires in COVID-19. Produced via immunoSEQ multiplex PCR; TCRdb's table is partial and in-frame only. The sample shows roughly 120,000 clones, 60% to 85% of them seen only once. The sample taken for sequencing was peripheral blood. The receptor set was obtained from a man aged 70 or older with acute or convalescent COVID-19. Each CDR3 is given with its conserved first and last residue. The order of the fields is D gene, J gene, V gene, clone size, CDR3 protein, CDR3 DNA. D genes are given only for firm matches. Rows may omit the clone size; those that give it use once, few, many or a size class.

-,TRBJ1-4,TRBV11-3,-,CASSHNEKLFF,TGTGCCAGCAGCCATAATGAAAAACTGTTTTTT
-,TRBJ1-1,TRBV29-1,-,CSVCYLRNTEAFF,TGCAGCGTTTGTTACCTAAGAAACACTGAAGCTTTCTTT
TRBD1,TRBJ2-7,TRBV18,few,CASSPTIGQVSYEQYF,TGTGCCAGCTCACCAACTATCGGACAGGTCTCCTACGAGCAGTACTTC
-,TRBJ2-1,TRBV3-1/TRBV3-2,-,CASSPSGLHHEQFF,TGTGCCAGCAGCCCGAGCGGACTTCACCATGAGCAGTTCTTC
TRBD2,TRBJ2-7,TRBV5-1,once,CASSLASGAYEQYF,TGCGCCAGCAGCTTAGCTAGCGGGGCATACGAGCAGTACTTC
-,TRBJ1-1,TRBV30,-,CAWRSGGWGNTEAFF,TGTGCCTGGAGGTCGGGAGGGTGGGGGAACACTGAAGCTTTCTTT
TRBD1,TRBJ1-1,TRBV6-2/TRBV6-3,-,CASSYPLDRVMNTEAFF,TGTGCCAGCAGTTACCCCCTCGACAGGGTGATGAACACTGAAGCTTTCTTT
TRBD1,TRBJ1-2,TRBV27,once,CASSFIRDRAGGYTF,TGTGCCAGCAGTTTTATCCGGGACAGGGCGGGGGGCTACACCTTC
-,TRBJ1-6,TRBV18,-,CASSDSTDSPLHF,TGTGCCAGCTCAGACTCGACAGATTCACCCCTCCACTTT
-,TRBJ1-1,TRBV18,-,CASSPPGLVGTEAFF,TGTGCCAGCTCACCACCGGGGCTAGTCGGCACTGAAGCTTTCTTT
-,TRBJ2-4,TRBV4-3,-,CASSQRRGADIQYF,TGCGCCAGCAGCCAAAGACGGGGTGCGGACATTCAGTACTTC
-,TRBJ1-1,TRBV18,-,CASSPPASGLRTEAFF,TGTGCCAGCTCACCACCCGCGTCAGGGCTTCGCACTGAAGCTTTCTTT
-,TRBJ1-6,TRBV7-2,few,CASSVTGFSYNSPLHF,TGTGCCAGCAGCGTCACAGGGTTCTCCTATAATTCACCCCTCCACTTT
TRBD1,TRBJ2-5,TRBV27,few,CASKTGGEETQYF,TGTGCCAGTAAAACAGGGGGCGAAGAGACCCAGTACTTC
TRBD1,TRBJ2-1,TRBV5-5,-,CASSLLDRGEGRQFF,TGTGCCAGCAGCTTGTTGGACAGGGGTGAAGGTCGGCAGTTCTTC
-,TRBJ2-5,TRBV18,-,CASSPSLLPGETQYF,TGTGCCAGCTCACCCTCTCTGCTCCCGGGAGAGACCCAGTACTTC
TRBD1,TRBJ1-6,TRBV10-3,-,CAISESATGGRSPLHF,TGTGCCATCAGTGAGTCAGCAACAGGGGGCCGATCACCCCTCCACTTT
TRBD1,TRBJ2-1,TRBV29-1,once,CSAGGRGLGEQFF,TGCAGCGCCGGTGGCAGGGGGCTAGGGGAGCAGTTCTTC
-,TRBJ2-7,TRBV11-3,-,CASSHGTYYEQYF,TGTGCCAGCAGCCACGGGACTTACTACGAGCAGTACTTC
-,TRBJ2-1,TRBV5-1,-,CASSLQGNEQFF,TGCGCCAGCAGCTTACAGGGTAATGAGCAGTTCTTC
TRBD2,TRBJ2-3,TRBV9,-,CASSARVSGGASSTDTQYF,TGTGCCAGCAGCGCCCGGGTATCGGGGGGAGCCTCTAGCACAGATACGCAGTATTTT
TRBD1,TRBJ2-3,TRBV5-6,-,CASSWGFYRGEGNTQYF,TGTGCCAGCAGCTGGGGCTTTTACAGGGGTGAGGGAAATACGCAGTATTTT
TRBD1,TRBJ1-6,TRBV7-9,many,CASSRGTAKDSPLHF,TGTGCCAGCAGCCGAGGGACAGCCAAGGATTCACCCCTCCACTTT
-,TRBJ2-7,TRBV5-6,-,CASSSLEHYEQYF,TGTGCCAGCAGCTCCCTTGAACACTACGAGCAGTACTTC
-,TRBJ1-6,TRBV19,-,CATGGGIYNSPLHF,TGTGCCACCGGTGGGGGGATCTATAATTCACCCCTCCACTTT
-,TRBJ2-1,TRBV20-1,-,CSAISNEQFF,TGCAGTGCTATCTCCAATGAGCAGTTCTTC
-,TRBJ1-5,TRBV30,few,CAWTPTEGNQPQHF,TGTGCCTGGACCCCAACAGAGGGAAATCAGCCCCAGCATTTT
-,TRBJ2-7,TRBV13,-,CASSPRPGEQYF,TGTGCCAGCAGCCCCCGCCCGGGGGAGCAGTACTTC
-,TRBJ2-2,TRBV5-1,-,CASSLEPDYGELFF,TGCGCCAGCAGCTTGGAACCTGACTACGGGGAGCTGTTTTTT
-,TRBJ1-2,TRBV19,-,CASSIGGKAYGYTF,TGTGCCAGTAGTATAGGAGGGAAAGCCTATGGCTACACCTTC
TRBD1,TRBJ2-5,TRBV5-1,-,CASSLTGTGGQETQYF,TGCGCCAGCAGCTTAACCGGGACAGGGGGCCAAGAGACCCAGTACTTC
-,TRBJ2-1,TRBV2,few,CASSELEGSHNEQFF,TGTGCCAGCAGTGAATTAGAGGGTAGCCACAATGAGCAGTTCTTC
-,TRBJ1-1,TRBV4-3,-,CASSQDGLMNTEAFF,TGCGCCAGCAGCCAAGATGGCCTCATGAACACTGAAGCTTTCTTT
TRBD1,TRBJ1-1,TRBV4-1,-,CASSHGQGNTEAFF,TGCGCCAGCAGCCACGGACAGGGGAACACTGAAGCTTTCTTT
-,TRBJ2-5,TRBV3-1/TRBV3-2,few,CASSQERLVAAHQETQYF,TGTGCCAGCAGCCAAGAAAGGTTGGTAGCGGCTCACCAAGAGACCCAGTACTTC
-,TRBJ1-3,TRBV5-1,-,CASSQGQGNTIYF,TGCGCCAGCAGCCAGGGGCAGGGGAACACCATATATTTT
TRBD1,TRBJ2-5,TRBV6-5,-,CASKKTGSQETQYF,TGTGCCAGCAAGAAGACAGGGTCCCAAGAGACCCAGTACTTC
-,TRBJ1-1,TRBV6-2/TRBV6-3,-,CASSSQVNTEAFF,TGTGCCAGCAGTTCACAGGTGAACACTGAAGCTTTCTTT
TRBD1,TRBJ1-1,TRBV5-1,-,CASSLVGTGMNTEAFF,TGCGCCAGCAGCTTGGTAGGGACAGGCATGAACACTGAAGCTTTCTTT
-,TRBJ1-2,TRBV12-3/TRBV12-4,-,CASSSQGNYGYTF,TGTGCCAGCAGTTCACAGGGTAACTATGGCTACACCTTC
-,TRBJ1-5,TRBV2,once,CASSGRGDQPQHF,TGTGCCAGCAGTGGTCGGGGAGATCAGCCCCAGCATTTT
TRBD2,TRBJ2-2,TRBV6-4,-,CASSVLAGNTGELFF,TGTGCCAGCAGTGTGCTAGCGGGGAACACCGGGGAGCTGTTTTTT
TRBD1,TRBJ2-2,TRBV14,few,CASSQDRDSQNTGELFF,TGTGCCAGCAGCCAAGATAGGGACAGCCAGAACACCGGGGAGCTGTTTTTT
-,TRBJ1-6,TRBV10-3,-,CAISESKRSSNNSPLHF,TGTGCCATCAGTGAGTCGAAGCGGTCGAGCAATAATTCACCCCTCCACTTT
-,TRBJ1-4,TRBV2,-,CASREQGTNEKLFF,TGTGCCAGCAGGGAACAGGGAACTAATGAAAAACTGTTTTTT
TRBD1,TRBJ1-5,TRBV19,-,CASKWGTEYSNQPQHF,TGTGCCAGCAAATGGGGGACAGAGTATAGCAATCAGCCCCAGCATTTT
-,TRBJ2-5,TRBV7-9,-,CASSLVSGALQETQYF,TGTGCCAGCAGCTTAGTGAGCGGAGCCCTCCAAGAGACCCAGTACTTC
-,TRBJ2-3,TRBV9,-,CASSVDPIEDTQYF,TGTGCCAGCAGCGTAGACCCCATCGAGGATACGCAGTATTTT
-,TRBJ1-2,TRBV19,-,CASSTENPIYGYTF,TGTGCCAGTAGTACGGAGAACCCAATATATGGCTACACCTTC
TRBD2,TRBJ2-3,TRBV5-1,-,CASSLGLAGPSTDTQYF,TGCGCCAGCAGCTTGGGGCTAGCGGGGCCTAGCACAGATACGCAGTATTTT
TRBD1,TRBJ1-2,TRBV18,-,CASSPPSVDRGYGYTF,TGTGCCAGCTCACCACCGTCGGTTGACAGGGGGTATGGCTACACCTTC
-,TRBJ1-2,TRBV6-2/TRBV6-3,-,CASSPPPGYTF,TGTGCCAGCAGCCCCCCCCCGGGCTACACCTTC
TRBD2,TRBJ2-3,TRBV5-4,few,CASSPLGLAADTQYF,TGTGCCAGCAGTCCATTGGGACTAGCTGCAGATACGCAGTATTTT
TRBD1,TRBJ2-2,TRBV3-1/TRBV3-2,-,CAREGAAGELFF,TGTGCCAGAGAGGGGGCGGCCGGGGAGCTGTTTTTT
-,TRBJ1-4,TRBV28,-,CASRSPGGPEKLFF,TGTGCCAGCAGATCGCCAGGTGGCCCTGAAAAACTGTTTTTT